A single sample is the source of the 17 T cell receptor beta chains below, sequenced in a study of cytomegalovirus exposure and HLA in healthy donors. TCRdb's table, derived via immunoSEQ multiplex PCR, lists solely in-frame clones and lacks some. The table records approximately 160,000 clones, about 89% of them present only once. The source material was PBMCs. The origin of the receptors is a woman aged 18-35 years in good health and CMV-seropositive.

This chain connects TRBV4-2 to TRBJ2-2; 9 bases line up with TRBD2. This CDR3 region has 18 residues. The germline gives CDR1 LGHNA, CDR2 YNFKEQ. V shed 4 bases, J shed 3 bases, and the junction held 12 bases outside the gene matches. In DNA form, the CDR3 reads TGTGCCAGCAGCCGCCGAGCCGCTAGCGGGGCCGACACCGGGGAGCTGTTTTTT. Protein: CASSRRAASGADTGELFF.

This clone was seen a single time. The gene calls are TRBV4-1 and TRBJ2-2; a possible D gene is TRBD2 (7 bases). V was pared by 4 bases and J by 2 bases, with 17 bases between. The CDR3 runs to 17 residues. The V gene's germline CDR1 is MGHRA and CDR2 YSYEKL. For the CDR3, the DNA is TGCGCCAGCAGCCGACCGGAGGGGGGGAAAAACACCGGGGAGCTGTTTTTT. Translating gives CASSRPEGGKNTGELFF.

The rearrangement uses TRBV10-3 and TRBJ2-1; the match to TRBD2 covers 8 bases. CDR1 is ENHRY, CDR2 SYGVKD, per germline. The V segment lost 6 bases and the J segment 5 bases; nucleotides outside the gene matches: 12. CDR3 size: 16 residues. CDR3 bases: TGTGCCATCAGCGAAACGGGACTAGAATTTAACAATGAGCAGTTCTTC. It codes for CAISETGLEFNNEQFF.

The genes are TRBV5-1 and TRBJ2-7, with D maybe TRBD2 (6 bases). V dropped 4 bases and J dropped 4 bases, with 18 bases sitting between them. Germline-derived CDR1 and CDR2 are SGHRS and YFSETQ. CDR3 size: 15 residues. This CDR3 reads CASSLPGTVAYEQYF. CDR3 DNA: TGCGCCAGCAGCCTCCCCGGGACTGTTGCTTACGAGCAGTACTTC.

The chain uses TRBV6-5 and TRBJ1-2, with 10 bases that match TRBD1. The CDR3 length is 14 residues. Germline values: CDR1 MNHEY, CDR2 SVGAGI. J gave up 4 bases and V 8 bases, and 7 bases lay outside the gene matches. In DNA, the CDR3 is TGTGCCAGCTCTAACCGGGACAGGGGCTATGGCTACACCTTC. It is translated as CASSNRDRGYGYTF.

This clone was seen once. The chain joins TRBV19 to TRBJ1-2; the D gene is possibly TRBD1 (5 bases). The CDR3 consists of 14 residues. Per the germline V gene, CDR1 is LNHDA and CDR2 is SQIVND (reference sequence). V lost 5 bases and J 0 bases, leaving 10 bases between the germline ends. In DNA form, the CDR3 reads TGTGCCAGTAGTTGGGGGGATTCTAACTATGGCTACACCTTC. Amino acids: CASSWGDSNYGYTF. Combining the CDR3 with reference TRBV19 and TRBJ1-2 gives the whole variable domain DGGITQSPKYLFRKEGQNVTLSCEQNLNHDAMYWYRQDPGQGLRLIYYSQIVNDFQKGDIAEGYSVSREKKESFPLTVTSAQKNPTAFYLCASSWGDSNYGYTFGSGTRLTVV.

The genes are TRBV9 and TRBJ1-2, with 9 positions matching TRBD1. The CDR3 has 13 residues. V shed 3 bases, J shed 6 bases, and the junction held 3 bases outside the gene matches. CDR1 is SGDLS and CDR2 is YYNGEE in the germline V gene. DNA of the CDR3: TGTGCCAGCAGCGCCCGGACAGGGGATGGCTACACCTTC. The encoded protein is CASSARTGDGYTF. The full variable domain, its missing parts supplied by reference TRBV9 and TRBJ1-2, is DSGVTQTPKHLITATGQRVTLRCSPRSGDLSVYWYQQSLDQGLQFLIQYYNGEERAKGNILERFSAQQFPDLHSELNLSSLELGDSALYFCASSARTGDGYTFGSGTRLTVV.

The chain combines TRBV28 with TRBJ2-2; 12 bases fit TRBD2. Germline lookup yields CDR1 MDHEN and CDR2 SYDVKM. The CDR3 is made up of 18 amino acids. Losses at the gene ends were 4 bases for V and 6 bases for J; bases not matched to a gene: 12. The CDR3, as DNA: TGTGCCAGCAGTTCCGGACTAGCGGGAAGATATAAAGCCGGGGAGCTGTTTTTT. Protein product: CASSSGLAGRYKAGELFF.

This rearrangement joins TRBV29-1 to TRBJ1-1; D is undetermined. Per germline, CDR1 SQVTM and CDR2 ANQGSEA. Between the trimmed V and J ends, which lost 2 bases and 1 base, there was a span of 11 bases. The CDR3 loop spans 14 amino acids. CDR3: CSVERGFGNTEAFF. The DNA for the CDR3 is TGCAGCGTTGAACGAGGGTTTGGGAACACTGAAGCTTTCTTT.

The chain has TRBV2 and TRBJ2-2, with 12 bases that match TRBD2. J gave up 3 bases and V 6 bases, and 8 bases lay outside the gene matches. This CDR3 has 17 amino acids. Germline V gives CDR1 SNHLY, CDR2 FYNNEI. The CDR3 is CASRLPTSGGYTGELFF. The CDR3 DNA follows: TGTGCCAGCAGGCTTCCGACTAGCGGGGGTTACACCGGGGAGCTGTTTTTT.

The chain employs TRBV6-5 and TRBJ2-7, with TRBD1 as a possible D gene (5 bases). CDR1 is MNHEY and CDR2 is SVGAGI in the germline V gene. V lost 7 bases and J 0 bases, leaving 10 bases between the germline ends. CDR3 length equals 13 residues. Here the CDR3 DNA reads TGTGCCAGCAAACCCGACAGCTCCTACGAGCAGTACTTC. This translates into CASKPDSSYEQYF.

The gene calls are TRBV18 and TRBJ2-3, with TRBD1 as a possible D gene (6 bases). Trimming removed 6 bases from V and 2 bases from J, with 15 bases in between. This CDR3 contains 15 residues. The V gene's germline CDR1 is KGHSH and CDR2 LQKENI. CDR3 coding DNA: TGTGCCAGCTCTCCCGGGACACTCCTCACAGATACGCAGTATTTT. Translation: CASSPGTLLTDTQYF.

The CDR3 sequence is CASSITGHQNTEAFF. CDR3 nucleotide sequence: TGTGCCAGCAGTATAACGGGACACCAGAACACTGAAGCTTTCTTT. The gene calls are TRBV7-2 and TRBJ1-1, with D tentatively TRBD1 (6 bases). The CDR3 length is 15 residues. Germline V gene lookup returns CDR1 SGHTA and CDR2 FQGNSA. With 6 bases removed from V and 1 base from J, the gap between germline ends came to 15 bases.

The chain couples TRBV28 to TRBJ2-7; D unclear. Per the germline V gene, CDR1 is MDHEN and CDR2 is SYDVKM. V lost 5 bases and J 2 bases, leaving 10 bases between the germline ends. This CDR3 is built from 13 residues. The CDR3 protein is CASSTGFPYEQYF. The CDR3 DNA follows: TGTGCCAGCAGTACGGGTTTCCCCTACGAGCAGTACTTC.

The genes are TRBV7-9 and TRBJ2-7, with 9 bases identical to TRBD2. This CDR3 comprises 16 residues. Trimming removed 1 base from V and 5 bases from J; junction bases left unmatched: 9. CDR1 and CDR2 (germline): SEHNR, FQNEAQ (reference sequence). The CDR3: CASSLELAGGSHEQYF. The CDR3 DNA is TGTGCCAGCAGCTTAGAGTTGGCGGGAGGGTCCCACGAGCAGTACTTC.

The CDR3 DNA is TGTGCCAGCAGCCAAGAGAGTGGCGGCCTCTACGAGCAGTACTTC. Its protein is CASSQESGGLYEQYF. V and J are TRBV4-2 and TRBJ2-7; D uncertain. Trimming left V 0 bases short and J 3 bases short, with 12 bases between. Looked up from germline, CDR1 is LGHNA and CDR2 is YNFKEQ. The CDR3 has 15 amino acids.

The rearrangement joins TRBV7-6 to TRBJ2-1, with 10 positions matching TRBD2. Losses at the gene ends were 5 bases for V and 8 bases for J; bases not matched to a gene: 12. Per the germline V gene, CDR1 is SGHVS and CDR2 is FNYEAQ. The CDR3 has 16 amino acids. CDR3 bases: TGTGCCAGCAGCCGCGATCCGGGACTAGCGACGGATGAGCAGTTCTTC. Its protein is CASSRDPGLATDEQFF.